The clone carrying this T cell receptor (beta chain) was seen a few times. Its antigen is not known. This entry is derived from a study of T cells after yellow fever vaccination. Study-level information: Fractions containing few cells were prepared with SMART-Seq v4 Ultra Low Input.

Findings of the study overall: Booster samples showed a return of most primary-vaccination clones (approximately 95% CD4, approximately 88% CD8).

Trimming pared 5 bases from V and 5 bases from J, leaving 11 bases between. There are 13 residues in the CDR3. Germline CDR1 reads SEHNR; CDR2 reads FQNEAQ (reference sequence). The TCR cDNA carried a universal primer site and UMIs from 5'RACE template switching. One entry per CDR3 protein, called by TCRdb with MiXCR from the 5' RACE reads. Of 610,000 or so distinct CDR3 sequences listed, 9% to 15% are singletons. V gene TRBV7-9 combines with J gene TRBJ2-3; no reliable D call. The clonotype comes from a man aged 25 to 40 who received the YFV17D yellow fever vaccine. The source material was PBMCs, sampled on the day of the yellow fever booster vaccination. The CDR3 nucleotides are TGTGCCAGCAGCCTTGTTATGGAAGATACGCAGTATTTT. Amino acid sequence: CASSLVMEDTQYF.